Listed below are T cell receptor beta chains from one sample, sequenced in a study of blood T cell repertoires in COVID-19. The table came from immunoSEQ multiplex PCR; TCRdb's copy has only in-frame clones and leaves some out. The sample yields fewer than 250,000 clones, roughly 91% seen once. The specimen was peripheral blood. These receptors were collected from a man aged 30-40 years with COVID-19, enrolled during active disease. Each CDR3 is given with its conserved first and last residue. Fields, in order: V gene, CDR3 protein.

TRBV20-1 | CSASKGFSNQPQHF
TRBV5-1 | CASSQGTSGGYRETQYF
TRBV5-6 | CASSGYRAGSGELFF
TRBV10-3 | CAISSPGRIANYGYTF
TRBV7-3 | CASSLYTGEREELFF
TRBV10-1 | CASRDGWRANQPQHF
TRBV24-1 | CATSDFWRKNTEAFF
TRBV5-5 | CASSLASGTGIEAFF
TRBV9 | CASSVGLGPGQNTEAFF
TRBV20-1 | CSASTGREETQYF
TRBV7-9 | CASSFGQGYGYTF
TRBV5-1 | CASSLVQGNSPLHF